Listed below are T cell receptor beta chains from one sample, sequenced in a study of cytomegalovirus exposure and HLA in healthy donors. Here immunoSEQ multiplex PCR was the method, and the copy in TCRdb shows in-frame clones only, minus some. The sample includes approximately 160,000 clones, 75% seen only once; the top ten take just under 3%. The material sequenced was PBMCs. These receptors were obtained from a woman aged 45-65 years in good health and CMV-seropositive. The CDR3 runs from the conserved cysteine through the conserved F or W. A D gene is named only where the DNA matches it firmly. Expanded clones are given a class, and other clones once, few, many or no size at all.

abundance,d_gene,j_gene,v_gene,CDR3nt,CDR3aa
few,TRBD2,TRBJ2-2,TRBV25-1,TGTGCCAGCAGTGACGGGGCGGGGGCGAACACCGGGGAGCTGTTTTTT,CASSDGAGANTGELFF
NA,TRBD2,TRBJ2-3,TRBV2,TGTGCCAGCAGTGTATACGGGGGGGAGGGAGATACGCAGTATTTT,CASSVYGGEGDTQYF
NA,NA,TRBJ1-2,TRBV6-1,TGTGCCAGCAGTGAAGCCCGTGGCTACACCTTC,CASSEARGYTF
few,NA,TRBJ1-5,TRBV5-5,TGTGCCAGCAGCCCGACCGCGGACAGAAGCAATCAGCCCCAGCATTTT,CASSPTADRSNQPQHF
few,TRBD1,TRBJ1-4,TRBV19,TGTGCCAGTAGTCAGGGGGATGCAACTAATGAAAAACTGTTTTTT,CASSQGDATNEKLFF
once,NA,TRBJ1-5,TRBV7-9,TGTGCCAGCAGCTCAACTCTGGGACACCTTAGCAATCAGCCCCAGCATTTT,CASSSTLGHLSNQPQHF
once,NA,TRBJ1-1,TRBV5-1,TGCGCCAGCAGCTCAGACAGCAGGGGAAACACTGAAGCTTTCTTT,CASSSDSRGNTEAFF
few,TRBD1,TRBJ1-4,TRBV27,TGTGCCAGCAGTTTATCACAGGGGCCAAATGAAAAACTGTTTTTT,CASSLSQGPNEKLFF
NA,NA,TRBJ1-3,TRBV2,TGTGCCAGCAGGTACAGGGGAAACACCATATATTTT,CASRYRGNTIYF
once,NA,TRBJ1-6,TRBV11-1,TGTGCCAGCAGCCTGGGCCTTAATTCACCCCTCCACTTT,CASSLGLNSPLHF
NA,NA,TRBJ2-3,TRBV9,TGTGCCAGCAGCCCAGCGGCAACCTTTCACCCCACAGATACGCAGTATTTT,CASSPAATFHPTDTQYF
NA,TRBD1,TRBJ1-6,TRBV4-2,TGTGCCAGCAGCCAGTTCACAGGGGACAATTCACCCCTCCACTTT,CASSQFTGDNSPLHF
NA,TRBD1,TRBJ2-7,TRBV19,TGTGCCAGTAGTATAACCGGGACAGGGCTTTGCGAGCAGTACTTC,CASSITGTGLCEQYF
NA,NA,TRBJ1-4,TRBV5-1,TGCGCCAGCAGCATCCGGGACTCGGGAAGTGAAAAACTGTTTTTT,CASSIRDSGSEKLFF
NA,NA,TRBJ1-1,TRBV27,TGTGCCAGCAGTATACGCCACAGGGCTCCGAACACTGAAGCTTTCTTT,CASSIRHRAPNTEAFF
NA,TRBD2,TRBJ2-3,TRBV29-1,TGCAGCGTGTCACGGAGAGCGGGAGCCGATACGCAGTATTTT,CSVSRRAGADTQYF
NA,NA,TRBJ2-1,TRBV7-9,TGTGCCAGCAGCCCCAGGGACTTCCGGGAGCAGTTCTTC,CASSPRDFREQFF